The present TCR beta chain was sequenced within a study of T cells in localized non-small cell lung cancer (dated by TCRdb to the early 2020s). For context, the study as a whole: The study analyzed T cell repertoires of roughly 220 early-stage NSCLC patients, comparing tumors and uninvolved tumor-adjacent lungs. The cohort comprised 236 treatment-naïve NSCLC patients with resected, localized lung tumors. The mean age of the NSCLC patients was roughly 70 years, with 120 to 150 men and about a hundred women.

Sequences SGHRS (CDR1) and YFSETQ (CDR2) are obtained from the germline V gene. From the cysteine through the phenylalanine, the CDR3 covers 16 amino acids. Only the CDR3 portion is preserved as DNA: 48 bases, with reading frame beginning at the first base. V trim: 4 bases; J trim: 1 base; unmatched bases: 9. This clone was seen more than once but under ten times. This clone's antigen is unknown. Base qualities are not provided; no much larger clone lies one nucleotide away. TCR beta CDR3 regions were sequenced from DNA using the immunoSEQ Assay. On the study's bioinformatics: To compute T cell density, TCR beta template counts were normalized to usable DNA, which was estimated by amplifying housekeeping genes. Using the preseqR package, richness was estimated by extrapolating to 120,000 templates for tissue samples and 400,000 templates for PBMC samples. Clonality was calculated as one minus Pielou's evenness. Tissue-enriched TCRs were identified through differential abundance testing performed on productive amino-acid clonotypes, with a minimum total count of 5 and an alpha of 0.1. The Jaccard Index and the Morisita Overlap Index were used to measure repertoire overlap between compartments. GLIPH grouped TCR beta CDR3s together with public tetramer-defined viral CDR3s, and a viral motif had to include at least three viral sequences and show V-gene enrichment. Held by TCRdb, this immuneACCESS table contains in-frame sequences only and omits some clones. Under half of the omission traces to an unresolved V gene where checked; the cause of the rest is unknown. V, J and clone size are taken as reported in that table, and D and trimming were inferred from the DNA itself. This sample has about 2,200 clones in its table, and under 40% of those were observed once. The ten largest clonotypes hold 10% to 15% of the sample.

Uninvolved adjacent lung was sampled at least 2 cm away from the tumor margin, and two independent pathologists confirmed that the tissue had no atypia. At diagnosis, peripheral blood, uninvolved tumor-adjacent lung and tumor were collected and stored as a combination of fresh-frozen and FFPE material. Study-wide findings and limitations: Higher T cell density in blood was associated with longer overall survival, whereas higher clonality in adjacent lung was associated with shorter survival. Uninvolved tumor-adjacent lung showed the highest T cell clonality, higher than tumor, which suggests more focused antigenic responses in the uninvolved tumor-adjacent lung. Because the study design was exploratory, TCR variables were selected using unadjusted p-values without false-discovery rate correction. A median of approximately 55 of the top 100 tumor clones were detected in paired uninvolved adjacent lung, and around 27 of these tumor clones were also found among the top 100 clones of the paired uninvolved adjacent lung. Because multi-region tumor sequencing was not performed, intratumor heterogeneity could not be ruled out.

This sample comprised normal lung tissue next to the tumor, obtained before any cancer treatment. Recombination linked TRBV5-1 to TRBJ2-5; TRBD2 fits 8 bases in the junction. This clonotype originated in a female donor older than 55 with stage I squamous cell lung carcinoma. The CDR3 protein: CASSRGLASSQETQYF. The DNA sequence follows: TGCGCCAGCAGCCGAGGACTAGCCTCTTCCCAAGAGACCCAGTACTTC.